This passage covers 27 T cell receptor beta chains from one sample sequenced in a study of T cell responses to AZD1222 COVID-19 vaccine. The method was immunoSEQ multiplex PCR; TCRdb's version includes in-frame clones alone and lacks a portion of them. The repertoire holds 130,000 to 150,000 clones, with 80% to 95% as singletons. Sequences were derived from peripheral blood, sampled on day 0 of MenACWY control vaccination. The receptors here all came from an adult in good health.

CDR3 DNA sequence: TGTGCCAGCAGCTTAGCAGGGACCTACAATGAGCAGTTCTTC. Its translation: CASSLAGTYNEQFF. The genes are TRBV7-9 and TRBJ2-1; D is ambiguous. The CDR3 extends over 14 amino acids. CDR1 SEHNR and CDR2 FQNEAQ come from the germline V gene (reference sequence). Trimming pared 0 bases from V and 2 bases from J, leaving 5 bases between.

The chain is built from TRBV3-1 (or the pseudogene TRBV3-2) and TRBJ1-1; D possibly corresponds to TRBD1 (6 bases). V was trimmed by 1 base and J by 3 bases, leaving 12 bases between them. CDR1 and CDR2 (germline): LGHDT, YNNKEL (reference sequence). This CDR3 is 15 amino acids long. Written as DNA, the CDR3 is TGTGCCAGCAGCCAAGGGGGGGCGCGAGACACTGAAGCTTTCTTT. Its translation is CASSQGGARDTEAFF.

The genes are TRBV10-3 and TRBJ2-7; D may match TRBD1 or TRBD2 (6 bases each). V lost 6 bases and J lost 3, with 18 bases in between. Germline V lookup: CDR1 ENHRY, CDR2 SYGVKD. The CDR3 extends over 15 amino acids. The CDR3 DNA is TGTGCCATCAGGACTACCGGGGGCCCAGACTACGAGCAGTACTTC. Residues: CAIRTTGGPDYEQYF.

This sequence joins TRBV5-1 and TRBJ2-1; 8 nucleotides agree with TRBD2. CDR1 and CDR2 from the germline V gene are SGHRS and YFSETQ. Trimming at V came to 5 bases and at J to 5 bases, leaving 12 bases not matched to a gene. The CDR3 covers 16 residues. This chain's CDR3 is CASRDVQGLVDNEQFF. The CDR3 bases are TGCGCCAGCAGAGACGTCCAGGGACTAGTTGACAATGAGCAGTTCTTC.

This rearrangement joins TRBV28 to TRBJ1-3; 10 bases line up with TRBD1. This CDR3 comprises 14 residues. V lost 5 bases and J lost 2; bases outside the gene matches: 0. Per germline, CDR1 MDHEN and CDR2 SYDVKM. This CDR3 reads CASSGTGAGNTIYF. CDR3 DNA: TGTGCCAGCAGTGGGACAGGGGCTGGAAACACCATATATTTT.

The CDR3 protein is CASSMNTEAFF. CDR3 nucleotide sequence: TGTGCCAGCAGCATGAACACTGAAGCTTTCTTT. This chain uses TRBV6-5 with TRBJ1-1; D gene unclear. The CDR3 is 11 amino acids. With 6 bases removed from V and 0 bases from J, the gap between germline ends came to 2 bases. CDR1 MNHEY and CDR2 SVGAGI come from the germline V gene.

This chain connects TRBV30 to TRBJ1-1; D might be TRBD1 (5 bases). The V end was cut by 7 bases, the J end by 5 bases, with 14 bases between. The CDR3 runs to 12 residues. From germline, CDR1 is GTSNPN and CDR2 SVGIG (reference sequence). CDR3 DNA: TGTGCCTCCCTCGGGGCGGGGACTGAAGCTTTCTTT. It codes for CASLGAGTEAFF.

Worth noting for this clone: The same CDR3 can be traced to other DNA sequences in this sample. The chain recombines TRBV5-6 with TRBJ1-5, with 7 bases matching TRBD1. Germline V CDR1 and CDR2: SGHDT, YYEEEE. The trim removed 4 bases at V and 1 base at J, leaving 2 bases unmatched. CDR3 length: 14 residues. CDR3 region: CASSLGQSNQPQHF. The CDR3 DNA is TGTGCCAGCAGCCTGGGACAGAGCAATCAGCCCCAGCATTTT.

By proportion, this clone is medium-sized (0.01 to 0.1%). The rearrangement joins TRBV12-3 or TRBV12-4 to TRBJ1-2, with D possibly being TRBD1 (6 bases). CDR3 length: 12 residues. Trimming shortened V by 6 bases and J by 7 bases, and 12 bases separated the two germline ends. The CDR3 spells CASRRQVSGYTF. CDR3 coding DNA: TGTGCCAGCAGACGACAGGTGTCTGGCTACACCTTC.

As DNA, the CDR3 is TGCAGCGTTAAGACAGGGAACAATCAGCCCCAGCATTTT. Protein product: CSVKTGNNQPQHF. The chain joins TRBV29-1 to TRBJ1-5, with 7 bases aligning to TRBD1. There are 13 residues in the CDR3. Germline V lookup: CDR1 SQVTM, CDR2 ANQGSEA. J lost 3 bases, V lost 5 bases, and 4 bases had no gene match.

This sequence joins TRBV6-5 and TRBJ1-1; D might be TRBD1 (5 bases). In germline, CDR1 is MNHEY, CDR2 SVGAGI. The CDR3 length is 15 residues. Trimming removed 7 bases at V and 4 bases at J, with 19 bases between. The CDR3 region is CASIPYGGYGTEAFF. CDR3 bases: TGTGCCAGCATCCCGTACGGGGGATATGGCACTGAAGCTTTCTTT.

The CDR3 DNA reads TGTGCCAGCAGTCCCTGGGGCAGGGGGCAAAGGATTCAGTACTTC. Translation gives CASSPWGRGQRIQYF. The J gene is TRBJ2-4, the V gene TRBV27; 8 nucleotides match TRBD1. The trim removed 5 bases at V and 10 bases at J, leaving 13 bases unmatched. From germline, CDR1 is MNHEY and CDR2 SMNVEV (reference sequence). The CDR3 length is 15 residues.

J is TRBJ2-1 and V is TRBV19, with TRBD1 matching 8 bases. CDR3 length equals 16 residues. The V gene end was trimmed by 3 bases and the J gene end by 7 bases; junction bases not matched to a gene: 11. Germline CDR1 reads LNHDA; CDR2 reads SQIVND (reference sequence). For the CDR3, the DNA is TGTGCCAGTAGTATCCAGGGGGACAGGAGGTTGAATGAGCAGTTCTTC. Translation: CASSIQGDRRLNEQFF.

The chain employs TRBV18 and TRBJ1-5; D is unresolved. The V end lost 4 bases, the J end lost 1 base, and 8 bases lay between the germline ends. The germline V gene has CDR1 KGHSH and CDR2 LQKENI. The CDR3 length is 14 residues. The DNA of the CDR3 is TGTGCCAGCTCACAAGGCGGGAGCAATCAGCCCCAGCATTTT. Translation gives CASSQGGSNQPQHF. Full variable domain (rest looked up from reference TRBV18 and TRBJ1-5): NAGVMQNPRHLVRRRGQEARLRCSPMKGHSHVYWYRQLPEEGLKFMVYLQKENIIDESGMPKERFSAEFPKEGPSILRIQQVVRGDSAAYFCASSQGGSNQPQHFGDGTRLSIL.

This clone has a single count. The chain links TRBV18 to TRBJ2-1; no definite D call. The CDR3 extends over 16 amino acids. Trimming took off 0 bases at V and 3 bases at J, with 12 bases between the two ends. CDR1 and CDR2 from the germline V gene are KGHSH and LQKENI. CDR3 sequence (DNA): TGTGCCAGCTCACCACCGAACGGAGTGGACTACAATGAGCAGTTCTTC. Translating it yields CASSPPNGVDYNEQFF. The variable domain in full, with the rest retrieved from reference TRBV18 and TRBJ2-1, is NAGVMQNPRHLVRRRGQEARLRCSPMKGHSHVYWYRQLPEEGLKFMVYLQKENIIDESGMPKERFSAEFPKEGPSILRIQQVVRGDSAAYFCASSPPNGVDYNEQFFGPGTRLTVL.

The chain carries TRBV27 and TRBJ2-2, with a weak D call TRBD1 (6 bases). Trimming removed 5 bases from V and 6 bases from J, with 13 bases in between. This CDR3 contains 14 residues. Looked up from germline, CDR1 is MNHEY and CDR2 is SMNVEV (reference sequence). CDR3 amino acids: CASSPHAGAGELFF. The DNA for the CDR3 is TGTGCCAGCAGTCCCCACGCAGGGGCCGGGGAGCTGTTTTTT.

This clone was seen more than once but under ten times. The J gene is TRBJ2-3, the V gene TRBV5-1; no firm D call. CDR1 is SGHRS and CDR2 is YFSETQ in the germline V gene. Trimming shortened V by 3 bases and J by 9 bases, and 14 bases separated the two germline ends. The CDR3 runs to 13 residues. The CDR3 region is CASSSLVDPTQYF. CDR3 in DNA: TGCGCCAGCAGCTCCCTGGTGGACCCAACGCAGTATTTT.

V is TRBV6-1 and J is TRBJ1-1; tentative D call: TRBD1 (6 bases). V was shortened by 3 bases and J by 6 bases, with 14 bases between the two germline ends. Per the germline V gene, CDR1 is MNHNS and CDR2 is SASEGT. This CDR3 is built from 14 residues. The CDR3 is CASSDQDRGAEAFF. CDR3 DNA: TGTGCCAGCAGTGATCAGGACAGAGGCGCTGAAGCTTTCTTT.

CDR3 sequence reads: CASSPGGHRGNQPQHF. DNA for the CDR3: TGTGCCAGCAGCCCGGGGGGGCACAGGGGCAATCAGCCCCAGCATTTT. The J gene is TRBJ1-5, the V gene TRBV28; possibly TRBD1 for D (6 bases). Germline-derived CDR1 and CDR2 are MDHEN and SYDVKM. This CDR3 is built from 16 residues. V dropped 6 bases and J dropped 2 bases, with 17 bases sitting between them.

The V gene is TRBV2, the J gene TRBJ1-5, with D possibly being TRBD1 (6 bases). V lost 7 bases and J 6 bases, leaving 13 bases between the germline ends. The CDR3 sequence is 13 residues long. Germline V lookup: CDR1 SNHLY, CDR2 FYNNEI. The CDR3 nucleotides are TGTGCCAGCACCCCCCAAGGGGGTCAGCCCCAGCATTTT. It encodes CASTPQGGQPQHF.

The chain is built from TRBV4-2 and TRBJ2-7, with a weak D call TRBD2 (5 bases). V dropped 3 bases and J dropped 2 bases, with 11 bases sitting between them. Looked up from germline, CDR1 is LGHNA and CDR2 is YNFKEQ. The CDR3 loop spans 14 amino acids. The CDR3 is CASSQEESTYEQYF. CDR3 DNA: TGTGCCAGCAGCCAGGAGGAATCAACCTACGAGCAGTACTTC.

V usage is TRBV11-2 and J usage is TRBJ2-2; perhaps TRBD1 as D (6 bases). Germline CDR1 reads SGHAT; CDR2 reads FQNNGV. The germline V and J ends were trimmed by 2 bases and 4 bases, with 11 bases remaining between them. This CDR3 spans 15 amino acids. CDR3 residues: CASSLRQDPTGELFF. For the CDR3, the DNA is TGTGCCAGCAGCTTAAGACAGGACCCCACCGGGGAGCTGTTTTTT. The full variable domain, completed using reference TRBV11-2 and TRBJ2-2, is EAGVAQSPRYKIIEKRQSVAFWCNPISGHATLYWYQQILGQGPKLLIQFQNNGVVDDSQLPKDRFSAERLKGVDSTLKIQPAKLEDSAVYLCASSLRQDPTGELFFGEGSRLTVL.

The chain uses TRBV5-1 and TRBJ2-7, with 11 bases fitting TRBD2. V lost 0 bases and J lost 3; bases outside the gene matches: 2. Germline CDR1 is SGHRS and CDR2 is YFSETQ. The CDR3 contains 15 residues. The CDR3 here is CASSLVAGGIYEQYF. CDR3 DNA: TGCGCCAGCAGCTTGGTAGCGGGGGGGATCTACGAGCAGTACTTC. Using reference TRBV5-1 and TRBJ2-7 for the parts outside the CDR3, the full variable domain is KAGVTQTPRYLIKTRGQQVTLSCSPISGHRSVSWYQQTPGQGLQFLFEYFSETQRNKGNFPGRFSGRQFSNSRSEMNVSTLELGDSALYLCASSLVAGGIYEQYFGPGTRLTVT.

This clone was observed a few times. The chain couples TRBV5-4 to TRBJ1-6, with D uncertain. This CDR3 has 15 amino acids. V was pared by 0 bases and J by 8 bases, with 12 bases between. Germline-derived CDR1 and CDR2 are SGHNT and YYREEE (reference sequence). The CDR3 region is CASSLGEKMDSPLHF. The CDR3, as DNA: TGTGCCAGCAGCTTGGGGGAGAAGATGGATTCACCCCTCCACTTT.

The chain is built from TRBV2 and TRBJ2-5; possibly TRBD1 for D (5 bases). This CDR3 region has 15 residues. CDR1 SNHLY and CDR2 FYNNEI come from the germline V gene. Trimming cost V 7 bases and J 5 bases, with 20 bases left between them. The CDR3, as DNA: TGTGCCAGCAATGTTAAGCAGGGTGTCGGGGAGACCCAGTACTTC. It specifies CASNVKQGVGETQYF.

The chain couples TRBV7-2 to TRBJ2-2; 9 bases align to TRBD2. The CDR3 totals 17 residues. CDR1 and CDR2 (germline): SGHTA, FQGNSA. The ends lost 2 bases at V and 4 bases at J; junction bases unmatched: 8. The chain's CDR3 is CASSLPETSGITGELFF. For the CDR3, the DNA is TGTGCCAGCAGCTTACCAGAGACTAGCGGAATCACCGGGGAGCTGTTTTTT.

This chain connects TRBV7-9 to TRBJ2-6; D ambiguous. The CDR3 loop spans 15 amino acids. V was pared by 5 bases and J by 7 bases, with 15 bases between. CDR1 is SEHNR and CDR2 is FQNEAQ in the germline V gene (reference sequence). CDR3 DNA: TGTGCCAGCAGCCCTACTCTTTGGGCAGCCAACGTCCTGACTTTC. Residues: CASSPTLWAANVLTF.